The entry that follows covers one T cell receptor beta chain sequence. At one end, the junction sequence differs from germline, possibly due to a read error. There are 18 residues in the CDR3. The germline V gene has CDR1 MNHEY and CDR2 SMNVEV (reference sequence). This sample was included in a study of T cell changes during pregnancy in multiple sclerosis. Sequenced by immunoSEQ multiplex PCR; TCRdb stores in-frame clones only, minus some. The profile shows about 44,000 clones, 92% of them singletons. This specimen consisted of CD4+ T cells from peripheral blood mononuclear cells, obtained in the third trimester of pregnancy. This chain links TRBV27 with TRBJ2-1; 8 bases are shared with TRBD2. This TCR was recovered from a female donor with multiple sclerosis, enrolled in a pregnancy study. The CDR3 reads CASSLSEFAGGSFNEQFF. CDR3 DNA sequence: TGTGCCAGCAGTTTATCGGAATTTGCGGGAGGATCCTTCAATGAGCAGTTCTTC.